The 17 T cell receptor beta chains given below trace back to one sample, sequenced in a study of T cells in Graves' hyperthyroidism and ophthalmopathy. Using RNA transcripts as the source, TCR beta CDR3 regions were amplified. HTBI primers were used for first-round RT-PCR of the TCR CDR3. TCRdb reprocessed the multiplex PCR reads with MiXCR, giving one entry per CDR3 protein. The sample includes 530,000 or so distinct CDR3 sequences, under 60% of them seen just once. The sequencing input was peripheral blood or thyroid tissue (not recorded which). All receptors come from a woman younger than 35 with Graves' hyperthyroidism.

This clonotype was counted ten times or more. The chain joins TRBV20-1 to TRBJ2-7, with TRBD2 identical over 16 bases. The germline V gene has CDR1 DFQATT and CDR2 SNEGSKA (reference sequence). V lost 6 bases to trimming and J lost 2 bases; unmatched junction nucleotides: 7. The CDR3 has 16 residues. CDR3 region: CSALLGTSGRAYEQYF. The CDR3 DNA reads as TGCAGTGCCTTACTCGGGACTAGCGGGAGGGCCTACGAGCAGTACTTC.

Notes on this clonotype: A read error may be the cause here, since a much bigger clone is one base away. The V gene is TRBV7-6, the J gene TRBJ2-7; unclear D gene. The ends were cut back, 6 bases at V and 3 bases at J, with 15 bases in the middle. The length of the CDR3 is 14 residues. Germline CDR1 SGHVS, CDR2 FNYEAQ. The CDR3 DNA reads as TGTGCCAGCAGTTCCCGCAAGGAACTCTACGAGCAGTACTTC. It encodes CASSSRKELYEQYF.

This clonotype was counted many times. The chain combines TRBV20-1 with TRBJ1-1; D not resolved. The CDR3 loop spans 16 amino acids. From germline, CDR1 is DFQATT and CDR2 SNEGSKA (reference sequence). CDR3: CSLFPYRETKHTEAFF. The CDR3 DNA reads as TGCAGCCTTTTTCCGTACCGGGAAACTAAGCACACTGAAGCTTTCTTT.

This clonotype occurred once. The rearrangement links TRBV29-1 to TRBJ1-2; D unresolved. The CDR3 contains 13 residues. Trimming pared 8 bases from V and 6 bases from J, leaving 19 bases between. Germline V gene data show CDR1 as SQVTM and CDR2 as ANQGSEA. CDR3 nucleotides: TGCAGCCTTGTAGCGCCCGGAAGAAATGGCTACACCTTC. As protein: CSLVAPGRNGYTF.

The chain couples TRBV30 to TRBJ1-5; D ambiguous. Trimming cost V 4 bases and J 10 bases, with 20 bases left between them. The CDR3 totals 14 residues. CDR1 GTSNPN and CDR2 SVGIG come from the germline V gene (reference sequence). The CDR3: CAWTSGGSIDPQHF. Here the CDR3 DNA reads TGTGCCTGGACTTCCGGCGGATCAATCGATCCCCAGCATTTT.

This clonotype was detected many times. This chain uses TRBV10-3 with TRBJ2-7, with a possible D match to TRBD2 (6 bases). V lost 8 bases, J lost 4 bases, and 9 bases lay in between. The CDR3 is made up of 11 amino acids. Per the germline V gene, CDR1 is ENHRY and CDR2 is SYGVKD. CDR3 amino acids: CAIREPYEQYF. Written as DNA, the CDR3 is TGTGCCATCCGGGAGCCTTACGAGCAGTACTTC.

V is TRBV7-3 and J is TRBJ2-6; D is uncertain. Germline CDR1 reads SGHTA; CDR2 reads FQGTGA. Trimming removed 9 bases from V and 4 bases from J, with 13 bases in between. This CDR3 comprises 14 residues. CDR3 nucleotide sequence: TGTGCCAGAATAGGGCGAGCCGGGGCCAACGTCCTGACTTTC. It codes for CARIGRAGANVLTF. Together with reference TRBV7-3 and TRBJ2-6, the CDR3 gives the full variable domain: GAGVSQTPSNKVTEKGKYVELRCDPISGHTALYWYRQSLGQGPEFLIYFQGTGAADDSGLPNDRFFAVRPEGSVSTLKIQRTERGDSAVYLCARIGRAGANVLTFGAGSRLTVL.

The V and J genes are TRBV14 and TRBJ1-6, with D possibly being TRBD1 (5 bases). V lost 3 bases, J lost 10 bases, and 7 bases lay in between. The CDR3 covers 12 residues. The V gene's germline CDR1 is SGHDN and CDR2 FVKESK. DNA for the CDR3: TGTGCCAGCAGCCAGGGGACGTCACCCCTCCACTTT. Encoded protein: CASSQGTSPLHF.

This clonotype showed up just a few times. The chain employs TRBV7-2 and TRBJ1-1; no clear D gene. This CDR3 is 14 amino acids long. The germline V and J ends were trimmed by 0 bases and 7 bases, with 12 bases remaining between them. Germline values: CDR1 SGHTA, CDR2 FQGNSA. Written as DNA, the CDR3 is TGTGCCAGCAGCTTAGCTTTAGCCAGTAGTGAAGCTTTCTTT. This translates into CASSLALASSEAFF. Drawing the rest from reference TRBV7-2 and TRBJ1-1, the complete variable domain is GAGVSQSPSNKVTEKGKDVELRCDPISGHTALYWYRQSLGQGLEFLIYFQGNSAPDKSGLPSDRFSAERTGGSVSTLTIQRTQQEDSAVYLCASSLALASSEAFFGQGTRLTVV.

In this sample, this clonotype turned up many times. This sequence joins TRBV11-2 and TRBJ1-1, with 7 bases lining up with TRBD1. With V trimmed by 2 bases and J by 0 bases, 12 bases remained unmatched. CDR3 length: 18 amino acids. Germline-derived CDR1 and CDR2 are SGHAT and FQNNGV. The CDR3 loop is CASSLMVLGGGMNTEAFF. Written as DNA, the CDR3 is TGTGCCAGCAGCTTAATGGTACTGGGAGGGGGCATGAACACTGAAGCTTTCTTT.

This clonotype has just a few counts. The chain links TRBV16 to TRBJ1-2; 10 bases map to TRBD1. Per germline, CDR1 KGHSY and CDR2 FQNENV. This CDR3 comprises 16 residues. V was pared by 0 bases and J by 5 bases, with 6 bases of the junction left unmatched. CDR3 nucleotide sequence: TGTGCCAGCAGCCAATCCCCGGGACAGGGGCCTTATGGCTACACCTTC. Its protein product is CASSQSPGQGPYGYTF. Drawing the rest from reference TRBV16 and TRBJ1-2, the complete variable domain is GEEVAQTPKHLVRGEGQKAKLYCAPIKGHSYVFWYQQVLKNEFKFLISFQNENVFDETGMPKERFSAKCLPNSPCSLEIQATKLEDSAVYFCASSQSPGQGPYGYTFGSGTRLTVV.

The V call is TRBV29-1, the J call TRBJ2-2, with a possible D match to TRBD1 (6 bases). The CDR3 covers 12 residues. V lost 7 bases to trimming and J lost 6 bases, with 12 bases between them. Germline V gene data show CDR1 as SQVTM and CDR2 as ANQGSEA. The CDR3 nucleotides are TGCAGCGGTACAGGGAGTGCCGGGGAGCTGTTTTTT. Translated, it gives CSGTGSAGELFF.

V usage is TRBV20-1 and J usage is TRBJ2-2; D might be TRBD1 or TRBD2, each matching 5 bases. Trimming took 5 bases from V and 8 from J, leaving 18 bases between them. The CDR3 spans 14 residues. The germline V gene has CDR1 DFQATT and CDR2 SNEGSKA (reference sequence). The CDR3, as DNA: TGCAGTGCTGGTGGGGGACGCGGTCGGGGGGAGCTGTTTTTT. Translated: CSAGGGRGRGELFF.

Worth noting for this clonotype: Just one base apart from a much larger clone, this may be a read error. The rearrangement uses TRBV5-6 and TRBJ1-2, with D uncertain. The CDR3 consists of 15 residues. Looked up from germline, CDR1 is SGHDT and CDR2 is YYEEEE. Trimming took off 3 bases at V and 6 bases at J, with 18 bases between the two ends. This CDR3 reads CASSSFYRSTDGYTF. The CDR3, as DNA: TGTGCCAGCAGCTCCTTTTACCGGAGTACGGATGGCTACACCTTC. Together with reference TRBV5-6 and TRBJ1-2, the CDR3 gives the full variable domain: DAGVTQSPTHLIKTRGQQVTLRCSPKSGHDTVSWYQQALGQGPQFIFQYYEEEERQRGNFPDRFSGHQFPNYSSELNVNALLLGDSALYLCASSSFYRSTDGYTFGSGTRLTVV.

V and J are TRBV20-1 and TRBJ2-1, with TRBD1 matching 7 bases. J gave up 6 bases and V 4 bases, and 9 bases lay outside the gene matches. This CDR3 has 14 amino acids. Germline lookup yields CDR1 DFQATT and CDR2 SNEGSKA (reference sequence). CDR3 DNA: TGCAGTGCTATTGACAGGGAGTTACTCAATGAGCAGTTCTTC. Translating it yields CSAIDRELLNEQFF.

There are many counts of this clonotype. The rearrangement joins TRBV7-2 to TRBJ1-2; tentatively, D is TRBD1 (5 bases). The CDR3 sequence is 16 residues long. Looked up from germline, CDR1 is SGHTA and CDR2 is FQGNSA. The ends were cut back, 2 bases at V and 0 bases at J, with 13 bases in the middle. This CDR3 is CASSLIGGGANYGYTF. CDR3 coding DNA: TGTGCCAGCAGCTTAATAGGTGGAGGGGCTAACTATGGCTACACCTTC.

Comment on this clonotype: A much larger clone is a single base away; this may be a read error. The chain links TRBV5-4 to TRBJ2-2, with 8 bases identical to TRBD1. The CDR3 has 17 residues. The trim removed 0 bases at V and 1 base at J, leaving 5 bases unmatched. Germline loops: CDR1 SGHNT, CDR2 YYREEE (reference sequence). The DNA for the CDR3 is TGTGCCAGCAGCTTGGGCGGACAGGGCCAGAACACCGGGGAGCTGTTTTTT. It specifies CASSLGGQGQNTGELFF.